The next 32 T cell receptor beta chains were all read from a single sample in a study of T-cell reconstitution after alpha-beta-depleted transplantation in children. Regarding the study as a whole: Diversity and T-cell counts at one year after transplant derived mostly from new T cells.

These receptors have no identified antigens. A TCRbeta library incorporating unique molecular identifiers was prepared. TCRdb passed the PCR reads through MiXCR, listing each CDR3 protein once. The sample lists hundreds of thousands of distinct CDR3 sequences, 7.5% to 9% seen once, with around 9.8% in the top ten. The sample in question was peripheral blood, obtained 360 days after TCRalphabeta/CD19-depleted stem cell transplant. Source of these receptors: a female patient aged 2-9 years who had a stem cell transplant for Fanconi anemia, so the T cells may come from the graft donor.

This clonotype was seen repeatedly, ten times or more. This chain joins TRBV9 and TRBJ1-1; no firm D call. Trimming took 1 base from V and 4 from J, leaving 8 bases between them. CDR1 SGDLS and CDR2 YYNGEE come from the germline V gene. The CDR3 is 13 residues long. The CDR3 loop is CASSVYPGTEAFF. CDR3 in DNA: TGTGCCAGCAGCGTATACCCCGGCACTGAAGCTTTCTTT. The full variable domain, its missing parts supplied by reference TRBV9 and TRBJ1-1, is DSGVTQTPKHLITATGQRVTLRCSPRSGDLSVYWYQQSLDQGLQFLIQYYNGEERAKGNILERFSAQQFPDLHSELNLSSLELGDSALYFCASSVYPGTEAFFGQGTRLTVV.

This clonotype was seen a handful of times. The genes are TRBV5-5 and TRBJ2-1; D is uncertain. The CDR3 runs 16 residues. Germline V gene sequence: CDR1 SGHKS, CDR2 YYEKEE (reference sequence). Trimming cost V 1 base and J 0 bases, with 11 bases left between them. CDR3: CASSLSGLSSYNEQFF. The CDR3, as DNA: TGTGCCAGCAGCTTGAGTGGTTTATCCTCCTACAATGAGCAGTTCTTC.

The chain employs TRBV27 and TRBJ2-7; D is possibly TRBD2 (5 bases). CDR3 length equals 13 residues. The germline V gene has CDR1 MNHEY and CDR2 SMNVEV (reference sequence). Trimming took 5 bases from V and 5 from J, leaving 13 bases between them. CDR3 nucleotide sequence: TGTGCCAGCAGTACTAGGGTTTACAACGAGCAGTACTTC. Its protein product is CASSTRVYNEQYF.

The sample holds a few counts of this clonotype. The CDR3 protein is CASSPLTGRTTGNTIYF. In DNA, the CDR3 is TGTGCCAGCTCCCCCCTGACTGGGCGGACTACTGGAAACACCATATATTTT. The chain employs TRBV6-1 and TRBJ1-3; D call uncertain. The ends were cut back, 8 bases at V and 2 bases at J, with 22 bases in the middle. This CDR3 contains 17 residues. Germline V gene sequence: CDR1 MNHNS, CDR2 SASEGT.

This clonotype has more than one count but fewer than ten. This chain joins TRBV10-3 and TRBJ2-3; 14 bases agree with TRBD2. The CDR3 consists of 15 residues. V shed 6 bases, J shed 3 bases, and the junction held 2 bases outside the gene matches. Germline-derived CDR1 and CDR2 are ENHRY and SYGVKD. The CDR3 here is CAISGLAGGTDTQYF. The CDR3 nucleotides read TGTGCCATCAGCGGACTAGCGGGGGGAACAGATACGCAGTATTTT.

This clonotype was picked up many times. The rearrangement joins TRBV12-3 or TRBV12-4 to TRBJ2-2; 8 bases match TRBD1. The CDR3 is made up of 17 amino acids. V lost 6 bases, J lost 2 bases, and 11 bases stayed unmatched. CDR3 region: CASRRTGTGFNTGELFF. The CDR3 DNA reads as TGTGCCAGCAGGAGGACCGGGACAGGCTTCAACACCGGGGAGCTGTTTTTT.

This CDR3 reads CASSTQPNTEAFF. Written as DNA, the CDR3 is TGTGCCAGCTCAACACAGCCGAACACTGAAGCTTTCTTT. The chain uses TRBV18 and TRBJ1-1, with D unclear. Trimming shortened V by 5 bases and J by 1 base, and 8 bases separated the two germline ends. Germline V CDR1 and CDR2: KGHSH, LQKENI. The CDR3 has 13 residues.

This clonotype appeared many times. This chain links TRBV12-3 or TRBV12-4 with TRBJ2-3; TRBD1 might be the D (6 bases). The CDR3 is made up of 17 amino acids. The V gene lost 3 bases and the J gene lost 2 bases, with 18 bases spanning the gap. The CDR3 region has the DNA TGTGCCAGCAGTTTTTGGCCCGGGACAAACCCCACAGATACGCAGTATTTT. This encodes CASSFWPGTNPTDTQYF.

There are many counts of this clonotype. V gene TRBV7-9 combines with J gene TRBJ1-1; D is undetermined. CDR3 length: 13 amino acids. V lost 5 bases, J lost 6 bases, and 13 bases lay in between. Germline V gives CDR1 SEHNR, CDR2 FQNEAQ (reference sequence). The CDR3: CASSLDGLPEAFF. The CDR3 nucleotides are TGTGCCAGCAGCCTCGATGGGCTCCCTGAAGCTTTCTTT.

This clonotype showed up many times. The chain carries TRBV10-3 and TRBJ1-1, with D perhaps matching TRBD1 (5 bases). Germline V gene data show CDR1 as ENHRY and CDR2 as SYGVKD. V lost 3 bases and J 11 bases, leaving 19 bases between the germline ends. The length of the CDR3 is 14 residues. DNA of the CDR3: TGTGCCATCAGTGAATTAGATCCGACAGTACCTGCTTTCTTT. Residues: CAISELDPTVPAFF.

This clonotype occurred many times. The CDR3 spells CASRRGGYEQYF. CDR3 bases: TGTGCCAGCAGGAGGGGGGGCTACGAGCAGTACTTC. The chain uses TRBV12-3 or TRBV12-4 and TRBJ2-7; tentatively, D is TRBD2 (7 bases). The CDR3 is made up of 12 amino acids. V was cut by 6 bases and J by 3 bases, with 9 bases left in between.

This clonotype was seen ten or more times. CDR3 loop: CASSLGDNDVPKLFF. The CDR3 bases are TGCGCCAGCAGCTTGGGGGACAATGACGTGCCTAAACTGTTTTTT. The V gene is TRBV5-1, the J gene TRBJ1-4; D is possibly TRBD1 (6 bases). This CDR3 has 15 amino acids. Germline-derived CDR1 and CDR2 are SGHRS and YFSETQ. V lost 0 bases and J 11 bases, leaving 17 bases between the germline ends.

Only a few counts were recorded for this clonotype. V usage is TRBV24-1 and J usage is TRBJ1-5, with a weak D call TRBD1 (5 bases). The germline gives CDR1 KGHDR, CDR2 SFDVKD. Trimming pared 6 bases from V and 5 bases from J, leaving 7 bases between. This CDR3 spans 12 amino acids. The CDR3 is CATSSGDQPQHF. CDR3 nucleotides: TGTGCCACCAGTTCGGGGGATCAGCCCCAGCATTTT.

This clonotype was counted ten times or more. The gene calls are TRBV4-2 and TRBJ2-7; possibly TRBD1 or TRBD2 for D (5 bases each). The CDR3 is 16 amino acids. V shed 4 bases and J shed 2 bases, with 18 bases lying between them. The germline V gene encodes CDR1 LGHNA and CDR2 YNFKEQ. DNA of the CDR3: TGTGCCAGCAGCCTTTTCCCCGGGACGACCACCTACGAGCAGTACTTC. It translates to CASSLFPGTTTYEQYF.

This clonotype has a handful of counts. This sequence joins TRBV6-5 and TRBJ1-5; 7 nucleotides line up with TRBD1. Trimming took 4 bases from V and 9 from J; bases not matched to a gene: 6. CDR1 is MNHEY, CDR2 SVGAGI, per germline. The CDR3 runs to 13 residues. The CDR3: CASSWDSSRPQHF. CDR3 in DNA: TGTGCCAGCAGTTGGGACAGCTCCAGGCCCCAGCATTTT.

This clonotype is medium-sized. The chain recombines TRBV12-3 or TRBV12-4 with TRBJ2-2; perhaps TRBD2 as D (5 bases). This CDR3 has 14 residues. The germline V and J ends were trimmed by 5 bases and 2 bases, with 9 bases remaining between them. CDR3: CASSMRVNTGELFF. CDR3 in DNA: TGTGCCAGCAGTATGCGGGTAAACACCGGGGAGCTGTTTTTT.

The chain employs TRBV18 and TRBJ1-1, with unresolved D. Germline CDR1 is KGHSH and CDR2 is LQKENI. The V end was cut by 5 bases, the J end by 4 bases, with 8 bases between. The CDR3 runs to 12 residues. The CDR3 loop is CASSEGGTEAFF. The CDR3 DNA reads as TGTGCCAGCTCAGAGGGAGGCACTGAAGCTTTCTTT.

This clonotype was counted many times. The V gene is TRBV20-1, the J gene TRBJ2-7; no reliable D call. Germline V gene sequence: CDR1 DFQATT, CDR2 SNEGSKA (reference sequence). The CDR3 totals 14 residues. V lost 0 bases to trimming and J lost 5 bases, with 14 bases between them. This CDR3 is CSARDHQFQDEQYF. CDR3 nucleotide sequence: TGCAGTGCTAGAGATCACCAGTTTCAGGACGAGCAGTACTTC.

This clonotype was picked up a small number of times. The gene calls are TRBV5-1 and TRBJ2-1; 11 bases align to TRBD2. Germline V CDR1 and CDR2: SGHRS, YFSETQ. The CDR3 spans 14 residues. The V segment lost 6 bases and the J segment 4 bases; nucleotides outside the gene matches: 3. The DNA of the CDR3 is TGCGCCAGCACGGGACTAGCGGAGTACAATGAGCAGTTCTTC. Its translation is CASTGLAEYNEQFF. Full variable domain (missing parts from reference TRBV5-1 and TRBJ2-1): KAGVTQTPRYLIKTRGQQVTLSCSPISGHRSVSWYQQTPGQGLQFLFEYFSETQRNKGNFPGRFSGRQFSNSRSEMNVSTLELGDSALYLCASTGLAEYNEQFFGPGTRLTVL.

This clonotype has at least ten counts. This chain joins TRBV28 and TRBJ2-1; D is unresolved. The germline CDR1 and CDR2 sequences are MDHEN and SYDVKM. V was cut by 3 bases and J by 8 bases, with 17 bases left in between. The CDR3 is 15 amino acids. For the CDR3, the DNA is TGTGCCAGCAGTTTGATGACTCTCCAGGCAGATGAGCAGTTCTTC. As protein: CASSLMTLQADEQFF.

This clonotype was picked up many times. This chain uses TRBV11-2 with TRBJ2-7, with a possible D match to TRBD2 (5 bases). There are 15 residues in the CDR3. Trimming cost V 4 bases and J 1 base, with 14 bases left between them. CDR1 and CDR2 (germline): SGHAT, FQNNGV. The CDR3 bases are TGTGCCAGCAGCTCGACTTTACTAGGGTCCTACGAGCAGTACTTC. It specifies CASSSTLLGSYEQYF.

This clonotype was detected ten times or more. This chain joins TRBV10-3 and TRBJ2-3; TRBD2 aligns across 14 bases. The ends lost 8 bases at V and 2 bases at J; junction bases unmatched: 6. This CDR3 comprises 16 residues. In germline, CDR1 is ENHRY, CDR2 SYGVKD. DNA for the CDR3: TGTGCCATCTCACGACTAGCGGGAGGGTCCACAGATACGCAGTATTTT. Protein product: CAISRLAGGSTDTQYF.

In its sample, this clonotype was seen a few times. The chain is built from TRBV6-4 and TRBJ2-2; D gene unclear. CDR3 length equals 14 residues. V lost 0 bases, J lost 4 bases, and 6 bases lay in between. Germline CDR1 reads MRHNA; CDR2 reads SNTAGT. The CDR3 loop is CASSDSISTGELFF. The CDR3 coding sequence is TGTGCCAGCAGTGACTCGATTAGCACCGGGGAGCTGTTTTTT.

This clonotype was observed a few times. The rearrangement joins TRBV30 to TRBJ1-3; 8 nucleotides agree with TRBD1. Germline-derived CDR1 and CDR2 are GTSNPN and SVGIG (reference sequence). This CDR3 is 16 amino acids long. The J segment lost 2 bases and the V segment lost 4 bases, leaving 10 bases of the junction unmatched. The CDR3 loop is CAWTALDRETGNTIYF. The DNA for the CDR3 is TGTGCCTGGACAGCCCTGGACAGGGAGACTGGAAACACCATATATTTT.

This clonotype was seen at least ten times. The CDR3 DNA follows: TGTGCCAGCAGCTTAGGGACACTAGCCGGGACAGATACGCAGTATTTT. The encoded protein is CASSLGTLAGTDTQYF. This chain links TRBV7-3 with TRBJ2-3; D may be TRBD1 or TRBD2 (6 bases each). Germline CDR1 SGHTA, CDR2 FQGTGA. Trimming took off 2 bases at V and 3 bases at J, with 15 bases between the two ends. This CDR3 has 16 residues. The whole variable domain, filled in from reference TRBV7-3 and TRBJ2-3, reads GAGVSQTPSNKVTEKGKYVELRCDPISGHTALYWYRQSLGQGPEFLIYFQGTGAADDSGLPNDRFFAVRPEGSVSTLKIQRTERGDSAVYLCASSLGTLAGTDTQYFGPGTRLTVL.

The chain has TRBV9 and TRBJ1-6; D not certain. V lost 0 bases to trimming and J lost 9 bases, with 4 bases between them. Germline values: CDR1 SGDLS, CDR2 YYNGEE. This CDR3 region has 12 residues. The CDR3 DNA reads TGTGCCAGCAGCGTAGATGGTTCACCCCTCCACTTT. It specifies CASSVDGSPLHF.

This rearrangement joins TRBV25-1 to TRBJ2-5; 8 positions agree with TRBD2. V trimming: 3 bases; J trimming: 2 bases; junction bases outside the gene matches: 17. Per the germline V gene, CDR1 is MGHDK and CDR2 is SYGVNS. The CDR3 contains 19 residues. The CDR3 nucleotides read TGTGCCAGCAGTGATTTTAACAAGTGGGGCACTAGCGGACAAGAGACCCAGTACTTC. Translated: CASSDFNKWGTSGQETQYF.

The chain combines TRBV7-2 with TRBJ2-2; 11 positions match TRBD1. The junction had 7 bases not matched to a gene; V was cut back by 3 bases and J by 7 bases. Germline V gene lookup returns CDR1 SGHTA and CDR2 FQGNSA. The CDR3 is 16 amino acids. The CDR3 bases are TGTGCCAGCAGCTTTAGAGGGACAGGGGGTATCGGGGAGCTGTTTTTT. Amino acid sequence: CASSFRGTGGIGELFF.

V gene TRBV27 combines with J gene TRBJ2-3; D is unresolved. Germline CDR1 is MNHEY and CDR2 is SMNVEV (reference sequence). The V and J ends lost 8 bases and 8 bases respectively, with 20 bases between them. The CDR3 has 14 amino acids. The CDR3 DNA follows: TGTGCCAGCCTTCCCATCAGTTATCCGTCTACGCAGTATTTT. Translating gives CASLPISYPSTQYF.

In its sample, this clonotype was seen many times. V is TRBV27 and J is TRBJ2-7; 7 nucleotides line up with TRBD2. Trimming at V came to 5 bases and at J to 0 bases, leaving 4 bases not matched to a gene. Germline CDR1 MNHEY, CDR2 SMNVEV (reference sequence). The CDR3 spans 14 residues. CDR3 protein: CASSLTSVSYEQYF. DNA of the CDR3: TGTGCCAGCAGTCTCACTAGCGTCTCCTACGAGCAGTACTTC.

The CDR3 sequence: CASTFGPGDPTNEKLFF. Written as DNA, the CDR3 is TGTGCCAGCACCTTCGGACCAGGGGATCCAACTAATGAAAAACTGTTTTTT. The chain uses TRBV7-9 and TRBJ1-4, with D possibly TRBD1 on 6 matching bases. V was shortened by 7 bases and J by 0 bases, with 18 bases between the two germline ends. Germline assignment: CDR1 SEHNR and CDR2 FQNEAQ (reference sequence). The CDR3 runs to 17 residues. The full variable domain, its missing parts supplied by reference TRBV7-9 and TRBJ1-4, is DTGVSQNPRHKITKRGQNVTFRCDPISEHNRLYWYRQTLGQGPEFLTYFQNEAQLEKSRLLSDRFSAERPKGSFSTLEIQRTEQGDSAMYLCASTFGPGDPTNEKLFFGSGTQLSVL.

There are many counts of this clonotype. J is TRBJ2-1 and V is TRBV12-3 or TRBV12-4; D is undetermined. V was cut by 5 bases and J by 2 bases, with 13 bases left in between. CDR3 size: 15 residues. CDR3 amino acids: CASSNEGWTYNEQFF. For the CDR3, the DNA is TGTGCCAGCAGTAACGAAGGGTGGACCTACAATGAGCAGTTCTTC.